This TCR beta chain was captured in a study of CD8 T cells in Susac syndrome (dated by TCRdb to between 2018 and 2021). In the study overall: Among the sequenced Susac syndrome patients, over five had clinically active disease and eight were in clinical remission. Susac syndrome patients were therapy-naive, on corticosteroids (some also receiving IVIg), or on IVIg alone at blood withdrawal. Whether CD8+ T cell activation and differentiation in Susac syndrome was antigen driven was tested using repertoire sequencing. Overall study results and their limits: The number of individuals in the TCR sequencing and HLA analysis was recognized as being relatively small. In patients with Susac syndrome, the CD4+ T cell repertoire showed no detectable clonal expansion.

Peripheral blood CD8+ and CD4+ T cells from healthy donors, Susac syndrome patients and multiple sclerosis patients were profiled using high-throughput TCR beta sequencing. The Susac syndrome patients fulfilled recently defined diagnostic criteria for definite or probable disease. Bulk CD8+ and CD4+ T cells were purified by magnetic negative isolation, whereas CD8+ TEMRA cells were enriched by FACS. Blood was drawn into EDTA tubes, processed within 24 hours, and PBMCs were isolated by density gradient centrifugation. PBMCs destined for TCR sequencing were cryopreserved in liquid nitrogen and later thawed in a 37 °C water bath. Purity of sorted or isolated CD4+, CD8+ and CD8+ TEMRA cells was at least 90%. RNA was extracted using the RNeasy kit, and roughly 0.45 to 1 ug of the RNA was reverse transcribed with random hexamers. The immunoSEQ multiplex PCR assay, covering 54 Vbeta and 13 Jbeta segments, was used to amplify TCR beta CDR3 regions. PCR amplification bias was corrected using a synthetic template baseline for primer optimization and computational correction. The paper's data handling went like this. Only productive sequences were kept, with reads annotated to V, D and J genes according to IMGT and analyzed in immunoSEQ Analyzer. Clonality was computed as one minus Shannon entropy normalized by log2 of the number of productive unique sequences. For each patient and control, public and private clones were evaluated within the 100 most prevalent clones. Clones were defined as Susac-specific when absent from the healthy and MS cohorts, from fewer than 1,200 published viral clones and from other ImmuneACCESS disease sequences. The public reads were quality trimmed at Q25 with fastp and then assembled into clones with MiXCR by TCRdb, keeping productive beta chains. Every entry covers one CDR3 protein and lists the most common genes and DNA from its rows. The V and J calls, along with clone size, are taken from TCRdb and not from the paper's own processing. This sample gives about 240,000 distinct CDR3 sequences in total; about 96% of them show up just once. The top ten clones comprise about 0.095% of the sample.

V has 3 bases trimmed and J has 6 bases trimmed; junction bases matching no gene number 13. The CDR3 has 17 amino acids, counting the end cysteine and phenylalanine. The retained sequence is limited to the CDR3, 51 bases, with the frame set at the first base. This clonotype was seen only once. What antigen it recognizes has not been identified. No base qualities exist here, and no much larger clone lies one base off it. One read alone is a weak basis. The sample was CD4+ T cells from PBMCs. This clonotype was obtained from a human donor with Susac syndrome. The rearrangement joined TRBV12-3 or TRBV12-4 to TRBJ2-1, and TRBD2 aligns with 8 junction nucleotides. The CDR3 loop reads CASSFFGRAGRANEQFF. Here is the DNA: TGTGCCAGCAGTTTTTTCGGCCGGGCCGGGAGGGCCAATGAGCAGTTCTTC.